Listed here are 4 T cell receptor beta chains from one sample, sequenced in a study of OX40 agonist ivuxolimab in advanced cancers. Clones were read by immunoSEQ multiplex PCR, and TCRdb kept only the in-frame ones, dropping some. Of around 68,000 clones listed, roughly 84% are singletons. Sample: CD4+ or CD8+ T cells sorted from blood, taken in a trial of the OX40 agonist ivuxolimab. These receptors were obtained from an adult with an advanced solid tumor such as melanoma, head and neck, liver or kidney cancer.

The V call is TRBV21-1, the J call TRBJ2-3; TRBD1, the table's D call, was not compared with the DNA. TRBV21-1 is a pseudogene. This CDR3 is 17 amino acids long. CDR3 loop: CASSKLATVASTDTQYF. The CDR3 DNA reads as TGTGCCAGCAGCAAATTGGCCACAGTGGCTAGCACAGATACGCAGTATTTT.

The chain couples TRBV6-5 to TRBJ2-2; 10 bases align to TRBD2. This CDR3 region has 16 residues. Germline V lookup: CDR1 MNHEY, CDR2 SVGAGI. V shed 4 bases and J 3 bases; nucleotides not matched to a gene: 5. Here the CDR3 DNA reads TGTGCCAGCAGTTCACCTCTAGCGGGAGACACCGGGGAGCTGTTTTTT. Translation gives CASSSPLAGDTGELFF.

The V and J genes are TRBV5-8 and TRBJ1-1; possibly TRBD1 for D (6 bases). There are 14 residues in the CDR3. Trimming left V 0 bases short and J 9 bases short, with 15 bases between. Per the germline V gene, CDR1 is SGHTS and CDR2 is YDEGEE. For the CDR3, the DNA is TGTGCCAGCAGCTTGGTAGCAGGGGCCGGACAAGCTTTCTTT. Protein product: CASSLVAGAGQAFF.

The chain employs TRBV11-3 and TRBJ2-1, with D unclear. Trimming took 5 bases from V and 5 from J, leaving 10 bases between them. This CDR3 contains 13 residues. Per germline, CDR1 SGHNT and CDR2 YENEEA. The CDR3 region has the DNA TGTGCCAGCAGCCTCACCTGGGACAATGAGCAGTTCTTC. Translated, it gives CASSLTWDNEQFF.